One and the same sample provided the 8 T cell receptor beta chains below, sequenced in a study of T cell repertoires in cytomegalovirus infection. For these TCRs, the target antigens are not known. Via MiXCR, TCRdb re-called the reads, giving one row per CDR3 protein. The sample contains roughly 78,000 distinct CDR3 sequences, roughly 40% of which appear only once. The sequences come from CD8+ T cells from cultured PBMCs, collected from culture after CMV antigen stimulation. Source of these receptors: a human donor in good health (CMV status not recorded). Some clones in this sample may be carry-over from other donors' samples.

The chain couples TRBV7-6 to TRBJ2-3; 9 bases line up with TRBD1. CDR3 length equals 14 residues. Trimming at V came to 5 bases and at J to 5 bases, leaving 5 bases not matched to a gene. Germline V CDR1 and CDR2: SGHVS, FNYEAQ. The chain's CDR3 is CASSQQGAEDTQYF. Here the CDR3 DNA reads TGTGCCAGCAGCCAACAGGGGGCGGAAGATACGCAGTATTTT.

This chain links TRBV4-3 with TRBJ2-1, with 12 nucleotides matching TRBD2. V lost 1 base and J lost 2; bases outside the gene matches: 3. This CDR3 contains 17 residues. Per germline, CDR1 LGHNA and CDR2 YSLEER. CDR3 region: CASSQGSSGGAYNEQFF. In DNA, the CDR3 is TGCGCCAGCAGCCAAGGCTCTAGCGGGGGGGCCTACAATGAGCAGTTCTTC.

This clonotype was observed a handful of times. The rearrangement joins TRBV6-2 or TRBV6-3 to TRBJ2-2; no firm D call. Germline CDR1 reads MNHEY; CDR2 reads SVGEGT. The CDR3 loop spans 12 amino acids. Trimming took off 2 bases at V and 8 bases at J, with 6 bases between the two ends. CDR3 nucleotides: TGTGCCAGCAGTTACGTTAGGGGGGAGCTGTTTTTT. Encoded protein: CASSYVRGELFF.

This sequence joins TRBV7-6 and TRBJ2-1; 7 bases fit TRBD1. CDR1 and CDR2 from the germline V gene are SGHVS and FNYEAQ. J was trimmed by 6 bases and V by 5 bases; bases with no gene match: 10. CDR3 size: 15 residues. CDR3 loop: CASSLTGAWGNEQFF. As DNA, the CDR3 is TGTGCCAGCAGCCTTACAGGGGCCTGGGGCAATGAGCAGTTCTTC.

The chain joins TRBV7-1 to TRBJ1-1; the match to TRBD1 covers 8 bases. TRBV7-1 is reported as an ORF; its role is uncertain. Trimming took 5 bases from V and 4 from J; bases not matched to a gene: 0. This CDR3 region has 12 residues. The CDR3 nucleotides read TGTGCCAGCAGCGGACAGGGCACTGAAGCTTTCTTT. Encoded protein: CASSGQGTEAFF.

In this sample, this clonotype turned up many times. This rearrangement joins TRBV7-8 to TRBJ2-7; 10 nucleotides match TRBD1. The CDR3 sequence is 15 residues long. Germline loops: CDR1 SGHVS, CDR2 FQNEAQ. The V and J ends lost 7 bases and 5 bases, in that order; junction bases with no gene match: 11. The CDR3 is CASTKILTGGDEQYF. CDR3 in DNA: TGTGCCAGCACCAAGATCTTGACAGGGGGCGACGAGCAGTACTTC.

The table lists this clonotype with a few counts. The CDR3 spells CASSPEVDRGRGETQYF. As DNA, the CDR3 is TGTGCCAGCAGCCCGGAGGTGGACAGGGGGCGCGGAGAGACCCAGTACTTC. V gene TRBV5-6 combines with J gene TRBJ2-5; 11 bases map to TRBD1. V lost 4 bases to trimming and J lost 4 bases; unmatched junction nucleotides: 12. There are 17 residues in the CDR3. Germline V gene sequence: CDR1 SGHDT, CDR2 YYEEEE.

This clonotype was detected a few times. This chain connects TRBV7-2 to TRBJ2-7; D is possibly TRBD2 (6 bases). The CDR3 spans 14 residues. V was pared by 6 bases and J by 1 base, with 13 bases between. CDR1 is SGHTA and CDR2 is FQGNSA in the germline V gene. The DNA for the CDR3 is TGTGCCAGCAGGGACGAGCGGGCTTCCTACGAGCAGTACTTC. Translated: CASRDERASYEQYF.